This is a list of T cell receptor beta chains from one sample in a study of T-cell reconstitution after alpha-beta-depleted transplantation in children. TCRdb passed the PCR reads through MiXCR, listing each CDR3 protein once. The top ten hold just over 5.5% of the sample, which has about 200,000 distinct CDR3 sequences, 6.6% seen once. The sample in question was PBMCs, obtained before TCRalphabeta/CD19-depleted stem cell transplant. These receptors originate from a boy younger than 10 with acute lymphoblastic leukemia, due to receive a stem cell transplant. Each CDR3 is given with its conserved first and last residue. The order of the fields is V gene, CDR3 length, J gene, clone size, D gene, CDR3 DNA, CDR3 protein. The D gene is left open where the match is weak. Clone size is shown for a subset of rows, as once, few, many or a class of expanded clone.

>TRBV28|15|TRBJ2-7|NA|TRBD2
TGTGCCAGCAGTTCGTCTAGCGGGAGGTACTACGAGCAGTACTTC
CASSSSSGRYYEQYF
>TRBV29-1|12|TRBJ2-1|many|NA
TGCAGCGTTAACCTTGCCGGGGATGAGCAGTTCTTC
CSVNLAGDEQFF
>TRBV28|12|TRBJ1-1|NA|TRBD1
TGTGCCAGCAGTTACCGGGACAGGGAAGCTTTCTTT
CASSYRDREAFF
>TRBV12-3/TRBV12-4|11|TRBJ1-2|many|NA
TGTGCCAGCAGTTTGCTATATGGCTACACCTTC
CASSLLYGYTF
>TRBV10-2|14|TRBJ2-7|many|TRBD2
TGCGCCAGTGCACTAGCGGGAAGCCGCCACGAGCAGTACTTC
CASALAGSRHEQYF
>TRBV12-3/TRBV12-4|13|TRBJ2-1|many|NA
TGTGCCAGCAGTTTAGCGGGGGCCAATGAGCAGTTCTTC
CASSLAGANEQFF
>TRBV7-3|13|TRBJ2-5|many|NA
TGTGCCAGCAGCTTAACAATTAAAGAGACCCAGTACTTC
CASSLTIKETQYF
>TRBV28|18|TRBJ1-2|many|NA
TGTGCCAGCAGTTTATTCGGCCAACTAATCGGACAGTTTTATGGCTACACCTTC
CASSLFGQLIGQFYGYTF
>TRBV2|14|TRBJ2-3|many|NA
TGTGCCAGCAGGGTGTCATCAGGCACAGATACGCAGTATTTT
CASRVSSGTDTQYF
>TRBV28|14|TRBJ1-2|many|NA
TGTGCCAGCAGTAGAGATGGGGGGCTCTATGGCTACACCTTC
CASSRDGGLYGYTF
>TRBV12-3/TRBV12-4|17|TRBJ2-1|NA|NA
TGTACCATCTGCCCTGGCTCTGTACAGGGAAGGTACAATGAGCAGTTCTTC
CTICPGSVQGRYNEQFF
>TRBV9|16|TRBJ2-1|NA|TRBD2
TGTGCCAGCAGCGTACGTCCCACTAGCGGGGGCAATGAGCAGTTCTTC
CASSVRPTSGGNEQFF
>TRBV29-1|12|TRBJ1-2|few|TRBD1
TGCAGCGTTAGAGGACAGGACTATGGCTACACCTTC
CSVRGQDYGYTF
>TRBV4-2|15|TRBJ2-7|many|NA
TGTGCCAGCAGCTCAGATTTTGATGTTACCTACGAGCAGTACTTC
CASSSDFDVTYEQYF
>TRBV28|17|TRBJ1-2|NA|NA
TGTGCCAGCAGCCTAACATTTTCCGGCCGTCAGGAGAATGGCTACACCTTC
CASSLTFSGRQENGYTF
>TRBV28|14|TRBJ2-1|many|TRBD2
TGTGCCAGCAGGCATCTTAGCGGGGACAATGAGCAGTTCTTC
CASRHLSGDNEQFF
>TRBV28|14|TRBJ1-1|many|NA
TGTGCCAGCAGTCCAGTCCGGGACAACACTGAAGCTTTCTTT
CASSPVRDNTEAFF
>TRBV6-2/TRBV6-3|14|TRBJ2-7|few|NA
TGTGCCAGCAGTTACTCGAGACGGCTTACCGAGCAGTACTTC
CASSYSRRLTEQYF
>TRBV5-1|15|TRBJ2-7|many|NA
TGCGCCAGCAGCTTGGCGTGGGGGCCAGACTACGAGCAGTACTTC
CASSLAWGPDYEQYF
>TRBV6-5|15|TRBJ2-5|few|NA
TGTGCCAGCAGTTATAGGGGGGCCCCCCAAGAGACCCAGTACTTC
CASSYRGAPQETQYF
>TRBV20-1|12|TRBJ1-5|many|NA
TGCAGTGGGGTAGGGCTTGGTCAGCCCCAGCATTTT
CSGVGLGQPQHF
>TRBV20-1|14|TRBJ2-3|NA|TRBD2
TGCAGCCTCAAGACCGGGAGGGCCCTGTATACGCAGTATTTT
CSLKTGRALYTQYF
>TRBV24-1|12|TRBJ2-5|few|NA
TGTGCCACCAGTGATTCCCAAGAGACCCAGTACTTC
CATSDSQETQYF
>TRBV2|15|TRBJ1-1|few|NA
TGTGCCAGCAGTGAACCTTCAGGGGCGAACACTGAAGCTTTCTTT
CASSEPSGANTEAFF
>TRBV20-1|16|TRBJ1-3|NA|NA
TGCAGTGCTAGAGATCCAGAGGGGCTCTCTGGAAACACCATATATTTT
CSARDPEGLSGNTIYF
>TRBV20-1|13|TRBJ1-2|few|TRBD1
TGCAGTGCTAGAGGGACAGGGGGTTATGGCTACACCTTC
CSARGTGGYGYTF
>TRBV27|13|TRBJ2-7|few|NA
TGTTCCAGTTCCCCCGGACGGTACTACGAGCAGTACTTC
CSSSPGRYYEQYF